Listed below are T cell receptor beta chains from one sample, sequenced in a study of cytomegalovirus exposure and HLA in healthy donors. Repertoires were generated with immunoSEQ multiplex PCR, while TCRdb's copy carries only in-frame clones and drops some. Of under 130,000 clones listed, approximately 79% are singletons. The sample taken for sequencing was PBMCs. All receptors come from a man younger than 45 in good health and CMV-seropositive. The CDR3 runs from the conserved cysteine through the conserved F or W. D genes are given only for firm matches. Clone size, where shown, is once, few, many, or a class for clones that have expanded.

clone size	V gene	J gene	D gene	CDR3 DNA	CDR3 protein
.	TRBV7-3	TRBJ2-3	TRBD2	TGTGCCAGCAGCGTGCTAGCGGGGGGCACAGATACGCAGTATTTT	CASSVLAGGTDTQYF
.	TRBV5-1	TRBJ1-1	.	TGCGCCAGCGGAGTGGCCGGTAACACTGAAGCTTTCTTT	CASGVAGNTEAFF
.	TRBV7-9	TRBJ1-1	.	TGTGCCAGCACCATAGGGGGGAACACTGAAGCTTTCTTT	CASTIGGNTEAFF
few	TRBV12-5	TRBJ2-5	.	TGTGCTAGTGGTCCAGGGTTCCAAGAGACCCAGTACTTC	CASGPGFQETQYF
few	TRBV5-1	TRBJ1-2	.	TGCGCCAGCAGCTTGGGTGCGGGAACTAACTATGGCTACACCTTC	CASSLGAGTNYGYTF
.	TRBV4-1	TRBJ1-5	.	TGCGCCAGCAGCCAAGATGGCGGTCTGCCCCAGCATTTT	CASSQDGGLPQHF
.	TRBV6-5	TRBJ2-2	.	TGTGCCACCAGTCAATGGAACAGGGAGGAGCTGTTTTTT	CATSQWNREELFF
.	TRBV13	TRBJ1-1	TRBD1	TGTGCCAGCAGCCAAAACAGGGGGGGCCAGAACACTGAAGCTTTCTTT	CASSQNRGGQNTEAFF
.	TRBV7-8	TRBJ1-6	TRBD1	TGTGCCAGCAGCATCCGCACAGGGGGCTCCTATAATTCACCCCTCCACTTT	CASSIRTGGSYNSPLHF
.	TRBV19	TRBJ1-5	.	TGTGCCAGTAGTTCGGGGATTCGGCAGCCCCAGCATTTT	CASSSGIRQPQHF
.	TRBV19	TRBJ1-2	.	TGTGCCAGTAGTACTTCCAGGGGAACAACTAACTATGGCTACACCTTC	CASSTSRGTTNYGYTF
.	TRBV7-2	TRBJ1-1	.	TGTGCCAGCAGCTTAGAGGACACTATCTGGAGCACTGAAGCTTTCTTT	CASSLEDTIWSTEAFF
.	TRBV5-1	TRBJ1-4	TRBD1	TGCGCCAGCAGCTTGGAACGACAGGGGGCTAATGAAAAACTGTTTTTT	CASSLERQGANEKLFF
few	TRBV7-2	TRBJ1-2	.	TGTGCCAGCAGCTTAGTGTTCGGGGGTAGAGAACCGCGCTACACCTTC	CASSLVFGGREPRYTF